Listed below are T cell receptor beta chains from one sample, sequenced in a study of blood T cell repertoires in COVID-19. This table comes from immunoSEQ multiplex PCR, and its TCRdb copy is limited to in-frame clones, with some not included. The table records approximately 260,000 clones, 65% to 90% of them present only once. Sequencing was performed on peripheral blood. The receptor source for this set is a woman aged 80 or over with active or convalescent COVID-19. Both conserved end residues are part of each CDR3. The D gene is left open where the match is weak. Not every row has a clone size; where given, it reads once, few, many or a size class.

V	size	D	J	DNA	CDR3
TRBV7-2	.	.	TRBJ2-5	TGTGCCAGCAGCCAATCTCAGGGCCTAGAGACCCAGTACTTC	CASSQSQGLETQYF
TRBV19	.	.	TRBJ1-1	TGTGCCAGTAGTATAACAGGTCCCTTGAACACTGAAGCTTTCTTT	CASSITGPLNTEAFF
TRBV19	.	.	TRBJ1-6	TGTGCCAGTAGTATAACGCCTTTCTTCGACAGGTCTAATTCACCCCTCCACTTT	CASSITPFFDRSNSPLHF
TRBV28	.	.	TRBJ1-2	TGTGCCAGCAGCTCCCAGGGGAGAGGCTACACCTTC	CASSSQGRGYTF
TRBV4-2	.	.	TRBJ1-5	TGTGCCAGCAGCCAAGACGGGACAACAAGCAATCAGCCCCAGCATTTT	CASSQDGTTSNQPQHF
TRBV5-1	.	.	TRBJ1-3	TGCGCCAGCAGCTTTTCCGGTTCCTCTGGAAACACCATATATTTT	CASSFSGSSGNTIYF
TRBV5-1	.	.	TRBJ1-2	TGCGCCAGCAGCTTGGAGAGAGCGTCTAACTATGGCTACACCTTC	CASSLERASNYGYTF
TRBV6-6	.	.	TRBJ2-2	TGTGCCAGCAATCAGATAAACACCGGGGAGCTGTTTTTT	CASNQINTGELFF
TRBV28	.	TRBD1	TRBJ1-2	TGTGCCAGCAGTTCCGAGACAGGGGGTAGGGGTGGCTACACCTTC	CASSSETGGRGGYTF
TRBV18	once	TRBD1	TRBJ1-2	TGTGCCAGCTCACCTTCCGACAGGGGGTCTGGCTACACCTTC	CASSPSDRGSGYTF
TRBV19	.	.	TRBJ2-1	TGTGCCAGTAGTATAGACGCCAGACTCAATGAGCAGTTCTTC	CASSIDARLNEQFF
TRBV3-1/TRBV3-2	.	.	TRBJ2-1	TGTGCCAGCAGTCCATCGGTTGGTGAGCAGTTCTTC	CASSPSVGEQFF
TRBV29-1	few	TRBD2	TRBJ2-1	TGCAGCGTTGAGAGAGCGGGAGTCGGGGTTGAGCAGTTCTTC	CSVERAGVGVEQFF
TRBV21-1	.	.	TRBJ2-4	TGTGCCAGCATCCACAGTCTTAAAGCCAAAAACATTCAGTACTTC	CASIHSLKAKNIQYF
TRBV7-8	.	TRBD2	TRBJ2-7	TGTGCCAGCAGCCCACAAGAACTACTAGCGGGGGGGCCTCAGCAGTACTTC	CASSPQELLAGGPQQYF
TRBV10-2	once	TRBD1	TRBJ2-7	TGCGCCAGCAGTGAGCGAGGGACAGGGACCTACGAGCAGTACTTC	CASSERGTGTYEQYF
TRBV18	.	.	TRBJ1-3	TGTGCCAGCTCACCGACGGGGTACTCTGGAAACACCATATATTTT	CASSPTGYSGNTIYF
TRBV7-7	few	TRBD1	TRBJ1-3	TGTGCCAGCAGCCCCTCGACAGGGTCTGGAAACACCATATATTTT	CASSPSTGSGNTIYF
TRBV27	few	.	TRBJ1-1	TGTGCCAGCGCCTTTAGGGGCGGGGTGAACACTGAAGCTTTCTTT	CASAFRGGVNTEAFF
TRBV27	.	TRBD1	TRBJ1-2	TGTGCCAGCTCGCGGGACAGAGCTTCTAACTATGGCTACACCTTC	CASSRDRASNYGYTF
TRBV5-1	.	.	TRBJ2-6	TGCGCCAGCGGCGGGGTCCCACTATCTGGGGCCAACGTCCTGACTTTC	CASGGVPLSGANVLTF
TRBV28	.	.	TRBJ1-1	TGTGCCAGCAGTTTAATCCTCAGGGTTTCGGGCACTGAAGCTTTCTTT	CASSLILRVSGTEAFF
TRBV24-1	.	TRBD1	TRBJ1-2	TGTGCCACCAGTGATCCGGGACAGGGGGACGGCTACACCTTC	CATSDPGQGDGYTF
TRBV4-1	.	.	TRBJ1-4	TGCGCCAGCAGCCAAGGGTCGGGGAGTAATGAAAAACTGTTTTTT	CASSQGSGSNEKLFF
TRBV28	.	.	TRBJ2-5	TGTGCCAGCAGACCCAGACAGGACTCAGAGACCCAGTACTTC	CASRPRQDSETQYF
TRBV24-1	.	.	TRBJ2-1	TGTGCCACCAGTGATGAGGGACCAGGGGAACGGTTCTTC	CATSDEGPGERFF
TRBV3-1/TRBV3-2	.	.	TRBJ2-1	TGTGCCAGCAAACTCGCGGCGGGAACTTACAATGAGCAGTTCTTC	CASKLAAGTYNEQFF
TRBV4-1	few	TRBD2	TRBJ2-1	TGCGCCAGCAGCCGATGGGCCTTAGCGGGAGGAGCCTACAATGAGCAGTTCTTC	CASSRWALAGGAYNEQFF
TRBV30	.	.	TRBJ1-1	TGTGCCTGGGCCCATACAGGTCACAAGAGCGCTTTCTTT	CAWAHTGHKSAFF
TRBV6-5	.	.	TRBJ2-6	TGTGCCAGCAGTACAGGGCTAGGGGCCAACGTCCTGACTTTC	CASSTGLGANVLTF
TRBV28	.	.	TRBJ1-2	TGTGCCAGCAGTTATATAACAGTTGATGGCTACACCTTC	CASSYITVDGYTF
TRBV5-1	few	TRBD1	TRBJ1-1	TGCGCCAGCAGCTTCCGGGACAGTGGGACTGAAGCTTTCTTT	CASSFRDSGTEAFF
TRBV19	.	.	TRBJ2-1	TGTGCCAGTAGTCTCGACCGGAGGAGCTCCTACAATGAGCAGTTCTTC	CASSLDRRSSYNEQFF
TRBV2	.	TRBD1	TRBJ2-1	TGTGCCAGCCCGACCGGACAGGGTTCGGATGAGCAGTTCTTC	CASPTGQGSDEQFF
TRBV28	few	TRBD2	TRBJ2-7	TGTGCCAGCATATTATCGGGAAGCGGACTAGCGGGGGCATCCTACGAGCAGTACTTC	CASILSGSGLAGASYEQYF
TRBV7-8	.	.	TRBJ1-2	TGTGCCAGCAGCGTACGGGACACTCTCTCGTATGGCTACACCTTC	CASSVRDTLSYGYTF
TRBV19	.	TRBD1	TRBJ1-6	TGTGCCAGTAGTACGGACAGGGTTCATTCACCCCTCCACTTT	CASSTDRVHSPLHF
TRBV7-8	.	TRBD2	TRBJ2-4	TGTGCCAGCAGCTTAGTTGGGGGGGTCTACGCCAAAAACATTCAGTACTTC	CASSLVGGVYAKNIQYF
TRBV28	few	TRBD1	TRBJ1-1	TGTGCCAGCAGTTTAAGGACAGGGGTTAACACTGAAGCTTTCTTT	CASSLRTGVNTEAFF
TRBV5-1	once	TRBD1	TRBJ2-7	TGCGCCAGCAGTCCCGGGACAGGGTCCAACGAGCAGTACTTC	CASSPGTGSNEQYF
TRBV7-2	few	.	TRBJ1-5	TGTGCCAGCAGCTTAGGGGCCTGGGAGCCCCAGCATTTT	CASSLGAWEPQHF
TRBV19	once	.	TRBJ1-5	TGTGCCAGTAGTGGAGACAGTAGCAATCAGCCCCAGCATTTT	CASSGDSSNQPQHF
TRBV1	once	.	TRBJ2-4	TGCACCAGCAGCCCCAGATTTAAAAACATTCAGTACTTC	CTSSPRFKNIQYF
TRBV19	.	.	TRBJ1-3	TGTGCCAGTAGTTTACGACAGATCTCTGGAAACACCATATATTTT	CASSLRQISGNTIYF
TRBV5-1	few	.	TRBJ2-1	TGCGCCAGCAGCGTCGAGGGAAATGAGCAGTTCTTC	CASSVEGNEQFF
TRBV3-1/TRBV3-2	.	.	TRBJ1-5	TGTGCCAGCAGCCAAGATTTAAGTTCGGGAGACAATCAGCCCCAGCATTTT	CASSQDLSSGDNQPQHF
TRBV14	.	.	TRBJ1-2	TGTGCCAGCAGCCAAGATTTCCAGGGGTTCGTTGGCTACACCTTC	CASSQDFQGFVGYTF
TRBV10-3	.	TRBD1	TRBJ1-1	TGTGCCATCAGTGAGGGGGGACAGGGGACTGAAGCTTTCTTT	CAISEGGQGTEAFF
TRBV2	once	.	TRBJ1-6	TGTGCCAGCAGTACGGCAGGGATTTCCTATAATTCACCCCTCCACTTT	CASSTAGISYNSPLHF
TRBV11-1	once	TRBD1	TRBJ2-5	TGTGCCAGCAGCGCGACGGGACAGGGATCAGGAGAGACCCAGTACTTC	CASSATGQGSGETQYF
TRBV5-6	.	TRBD2	TRBJ2-1	TGTGCCAGCAGCTCGGGACTAATACCGGCCAATGAGCAGTTCTTC	CASSSGLIPANEQFF
TRBV10-1	.	.	TRBJ2-2	TGCGCCAGATTCAGGGAGAACACCGGGGAGCTGTTTTTT	CARFRENTGELFF
TRBV18	.	TRBD2	TRBJ2-1	TGTGCCAGCTCACCGACGTCTAGCGGCGTCGATGAGCAGTTCTTC	CASSPTSSGVDEQFF
TRBV15	.	.	TRBJ1-1	TGTGCCACCAGCAGAGATGTGACAGTGAACACTGAAGCTTTCTTT	CATSRDVTVNTEAFF
TRBV11-3	.	TRBD1	TRBJ1-5	TGTGCCAGCAGCTCCTACAGGGGGGTGGCGAATCAGCCCCAGCATTTT	CASSSYRGVANQPQHF